These T cell receptor beta chains were read from a single sample in a study of post-analysis software for immune sequencing data. TCRdb processed the PCR reads anew with MiXCR; each CDR3 protein has one entry. The sample comprises hundreds of thousands of distinct CDR3 sequences, approximately 60% of which are singletons, and approximately 10% rests with the top ten. The sequenced sample was blood. The receptors come from a girl aged 2-15 years with multiple sclerosis. Both conserved end residues are part of each CDR3. The order of the fields is V gene, clone size, J gene, D gene, CDR3 protein, CDR3 DNA. A D gene is named only where the DNA matches it firmly. Not every row has a clone size; where given, it reads once, few, many or a size class.

V gene: TRBV20-1
clone size: many
J gene: TRBJ1-5
D gene: TRBD1
CDR3 protein: CSARVPGQGMNQPQHF
CDR3 DNA: TGCAGTGCTAGAGTACCGGGACAGGGGATGAATCAGCCCCAGCATTTT

V gene: TRBV28
clone size: NA
J gene: TRBJ2-5
D gene: NA
CDR3 protein: CASSFEGGLYQETQYF
CDR3 DNA: TGTGCCAGCAGTTTCGAGGGGGGGCTATACCAAGAGACCCAGTACTTC

V gene: TRBV7-2
clone size: NA
J gene: TRBJ1-6
D gene: NA
CDR3 protein: CASSLVTGNNSPLHF
CDR3 DNA: TGTGCCAGCAGCTTAGTTACAGGAAATAATTCACCCCTCCACTTT

V gene: TRBV12-3/TRBV12-4
clone size: few
J gene: TRBJ2-1
D gene: TRBD1
CDR3 protein: CASSLDRAPPGEQFF
CDR3 DNA: TGTGCCAGCAGCCTGGACAGGGCTCCTCCAGGAGAGCAGTTCTTC

V gene: TRBV29-1
clone size: NA
J gene: TRBJ2-3
D gene: NA
CDR3 protein: CSVGATLGTDTQYF
CDR3 DNA: TGCAGCGTTGGAGCGACGCTCGGAACTGATACGCAGTATTTT

V gene: TRBV15
clone size: NA
J gene: TRBJ2-5
D gene: NA
CDR3 protein: CATSRGVQETQYF
CDR3 DNA: TGTGCCACCAGCAGAGGGGTCCAAGAGACCCAGTACTTC

V gene: TRBV5-1
clone size: few
J gene: TRBJ2-1
D gene: TRBD2
CDR3 protein: CASSLAGTGGQGEQFF
CDR3 DNA: TGCGCCAGCAGCTTGGCGGGTACGGGGGGGCAAGGTGAGCAGTTCTTC

V gene: TRBV6-6
clone size: NA
J gene: TRBJ2-1
D gene: TRBD2
CDR3 protein: CASSYPTSGRGNEQFF
CDR3 DNA: TGTGCCAGCAGTTACCCGACTAGCGGGAGAGGAAATGAGCAGTTCTTC

V gene: TRBV12-5
clone size: few
J gene: TRBJ1-1
D gene: NA
CDR3 protein: CASASPVHTEAFF
CDR3 DNA: TGTGCTAGCGCTTCTCCCGTTCACACTGAAGCTTTCTTT

V gene: TRBV7-2
clone size: few
J gene: TRBJ2-5
D gene: TRBD1
CDR3 protein: CASSLWTGQETQYF
CDR3 DNA: TGTGCCAGCAGCTTGTGGACAGGGCAAGAGACCCAGTACTTC

V gene: TRBV7-7
clone size: NA
J gene: TRBJ2-1
D gene: NA
CDR3 protein: CASSPLVSGEQFF
CDR3 DNA: TGTGCCAGCAGCCCCTTAGTCTCGGGAGAGCAGTTCTTC

V gene: TRBV20-1
clone size: NA
J gene: TRBJ2-3
D gene: NA
CDR3 protein: CSAGDRSTDTQYF
CDR3 DNA: TGCAGTGCGGGGGACCGAAGCACAGATACGCAGTATTTT

V gene: TRBV5-8
clone size: NA
J gene: TRBJ2-1
D gene: TRBD1
CDR3 protein: CASSQDRIPQFF
CDR3 DNA: TGTGCCAGCAGCCAGGACAGGATACCTCAGTTCTTC

V gene: TRBV21-1
clone size: few
J gene: TRBJ1-6
D gene: NA
CDR3 protein: CASSPRSGVRRPPGVHNSPLHF
CDR3 DNA: TGTGCCAGCAGCCCCCGGTCGGGAGTGCGTAGGCCCCCGGGTGTCCATAATTCACCCCTCCACTTT

V gene: TRBV27
clone size: once
J gene: TRBJ1-1
D gene: NA
CDR3 protein: CASSYDRREAFF
CDR3 DNA: TGTGCCAGCAGTTACGACAGGCGAGAAGCTTTCTTT

V gene: TRBV3-1
clone size: NA
J gene: TRBJ2-3
D gene: NA
CDR3 protein: CASSQESKETDTQYF
CDR3 DNA: TGTGCCAGCAGCCAAGAGAGTAAGGAGACAGATACGCAGTATTTT

V gene: TRBV27
clone size: NA
J gene: TRBJ1-1
D gene: TRBD1
CDR3 protein: CASSPYRGQGYTKAFF
CDR3 DNA: TGTGCCAGCAGTCCTTACAGGGGGCAGGGTTACACTAAAGCTTTCTTT

V gene: TRBV29-1
clone size: few
J gene: TRBJ2-2
D gene: TRBD1
CDR3 protein: CSVAGTGSTGELFF
CDR3 DNA: TGCAGCGTAGCCGGGACAGGGTCCACCGGGGAGCTGTTTTTT

V gene: TRBV28
clone size: NA
J gene: TRBJ2-3
D gene: TRBD2
CDR3 protein: CASSLRLAGGPSDTQYF
CDR3 DNA: TGTGCCAGCAGTTTGAGGCTAGCGGGAGGGCCCTCAGATACGCAGTATTTT

V gene: TRBV28
clone size: few
J gene: TRBJ2-5
D gene: NA
CDR3 protein: CASIGTNQETQYF
CDR3 DNA: TGTGCCAGCATAGGGACCAACCAAGAGACCCAGTACTTC

V gene: TRBV10-1
clone size: NA
J gene: TRBJ2-1
D gene: TRBD2
CDR3 protein: CAGSESPAGLVLYNEQFF
CDR3 DNA: TGCGCCGGCAGTGAGTCCCCGGCCGGACTAGTGCTATACAATGAGCAGTTCTTC

V gene: TRBV6-1
clone size: NA
J gene: TRBJ2-7
D gene: TRBD1
CDR3 protein: CASSPRLTGQGRSQYF
CDR3 DNA: TGTGCCAGCAGTCCTCGACTCACGGGACAGGGGAGGTCCCAGTACTTC

V gene: TRBV13
clone size: NA
J gene: TRBJ2-3
D gene: TRBD2
CDR3 protein: CASSPPRAGGNADTQYF
CDR3 DNA: TGTGCCAGCAGCCCCCCCCGGGCGGGGGGGAATGCAGATACGCAGTATTTT

V gene: TRBV7-7
clone size: NA
J gene: TRBJ2-5
D gene: TRBD2
CDR3 protein: CASSSGTSGKNEQYF
CDR3 DNA: TGTGCTAGCAGCTCCGGGACTAGCGGGAAAAATGAGCAGTACTTC

V gene: TRBV7-2
clone size: NA
J gene: TRBJ2-7
D gene: NA
CDR3 protein: CASSLGSMGRNEQYF
CDR3 DNA: TGTGCCAGCAGCTTAGGATCCATGGGCAGAAACGAGCAGTACTTC

V gene: TRBV29-1
clone size: NA
J gene: TRBJ2-7
D gene: TRBD2
CDR3 protein: CSVGLAGDYEQYF
CDR3 DNA: TGCAGCGTGGGACTAGCGGGAGACTACGAGCAGTACTTC

V gene: TRBV12-3/TRBV12-4
clone size: many
J gene: TRBJ2-7
D gene: NA
CDR3 protein: CASSSHYEQYF
CDR3 DNA: TGTGCCAGCAGTTCCCACTACGAGCAGTACTTC

V gene: TRBV3-1
clone size: few
J gene: TRBJ2-1
D gene: NA
CDR3 protein: CASSQDVTQFF
CDR3 DNA: TGTGCCAGCAGCCAAGATGTCACGCAGTTCTTC

V gene: TRBV4-1
clone size: NA
J gene: TRBJ1-5
D gene: NA
CDR3 protein: CASSLHVHSNQPQHF
CDR3 DNA: TGCGCCAGCAGCCTACACGTGCATAGCAATCAGCCCCAGCATTTT

V gene: TRBV7-9
clone size: NA
J gene: TRBJ1-1
D gene: NA
CDR3 protein: CASSWTAGFEAFF
CDR3 DNA: TGTGCCAGCAGCTGGACAGCGGGCTTTGAAGCTTTCTTT

V gene: TRBV21-1
clone size: NA
J gene: TRBJ1-1
D gene: NA
CDR3 protein: CASGPPHQGREGRAFF
CDR3 DNA: TGTGCCAGCGGCCCACCTCATCAGGGGCGCGAAGGTAGGGCTTTCTTT

V gene: TRBV20-1
clone size: few
J gene: TRBJ2-7
D gene: NA
CDR3 protein: CSARDAGSPYEQYF
CDR3 DNA: TGCAGTGCTAGAGATGCGGGGTCCCCCTACGAGCAGTACTTC

V gene: TRBV12-3/TRBV12-4
clone size: few
J gene: TRBJ2-2
D gene: NA
CDR3 protein: CASSVYGVTGELFF
CDR3 DNA: TGTGCCAGCAGTGTCTATGGGGTCACCGGGGAGCTGTTTTTT

V gene: TRBV20-1
clone size: NA
J gene: TRBJ2-1
D gene: NA
CDR3 protein: CSARQLATTYNEQFF
CDR3 DNA: TGCAGTGCTAGACAACTAGCTACGACCTACAATGAGCAGTTCTTC

V gene: TRBV12-3/TRBV12-4
clone size: once
J gene: TRBJ1-2
D gene: NA
CDR3 protein: CASSPTINYGYTF
CDR3 DNA: TGTGCCAGCAGCCCTACAATCAACTATGGCTACACCTTC

V gene: TRBV4-2
clone size: NA
J gene: TRBJ2-3
D gene: TRBD2
CDR3 protein: CASSQPGLAGGSTDTQYF
CDR3 DNA: TGTGCCAGCAGCCAACCGGGACTAGCGGGGGGGAGCACAGATACGCAGTATTTT

V gene: TRBV12-3/TRBV12-4
clone size: NA
J gene: TRBJ2-1
D gene: TRBD2
CDR3 protein: CASSPAGGPGNEQFF
CDR3 DNA: TGTGCCAGCAGTCCAGCGGGAGGGCCGGGGAATGAGCAGTTCTTC

V gene: TRBV4-1
clone size: few
J gene: TRBJ2-5
D gene: NA
CDR3 protein: CASSQGFRGWETQYF
CDR3 DNA: TGCGCCAGCAGCCAAGGATTTCGAGGGTGGGAGACCCAGTACTTC

V gene: TRBV12-3/TRBV12-4
clone size: NA
J gene: TRBJ2-7
D gene: NA
CDR3 protein: CASSLDTGAQYF
CDR3 DNA: TGTGCCAGCAGTTTAGACACGGGGGCCCAGTACTTC

V gene: TRBV2
clone size: NA
J gene: TRBJ2-5
D gene: NA
CDR3 protein: CASSEPLETQYF
CDR3 DNA: TGTGCCAGCAGTGAACCCCTAGAGACCCAGTACTTC

V gene: TRBV29-1
clone size: few
J gene: TRBJ2-1
D gene: TRBD2
CDR3 protein: CSAFLGGFNEQFF
CDR3 DNA: TGCAGCGCCTTTCTGGGGGGGTTCAATGAGCAGTTCTTC

V gene: TRBV29-1
clone size: NA
J gene: TRBJ2-7
D gene: TRBD2
CDR3 protein: CSVRGGLSYEQYF
CDR3 DNA: TGCAGCGTTCGGGGGGGCCTGAGCTACGAGCAGTACTTC

V gene: TRBV5-6
clone size: NA
J gene: TRBJ2-7
D gene: NA
CDR3 protein: CASSLGQVIDEQYF
CDR3 DNA: TGTGCCAGCAGCTTGGGACAGGTAATAGACGAGCAGTACTTC

V gene: TRBV12-3/TRBV12-4
clone size: once
J gene: TRBJ1-1
D gene: NA
CDR3 protein: CASSSRGLSMNTEAFF
CDR3 DNA: TGTGCCAGCAGCTCCCGAGGACTGAGCATGAACACTGAAGCTTTCTTT

V gene: TRBV20-1
clone size: few
J gene: TRBJ2-3
D gene: TRBD2
CDR3 protein: CSASGRLAGGTDTQYF
CDR3 DNA: TGCAGTGCTAGTGGGAGACTAGCGGGAGGGACAGATACGCAGTATTTT

V gene: TRBV20-1
clone size: NA
J gene: TRBJ1-2
D gene: TRBD1
CDR3 protein: CSARPFRDRKNYGYTF
CDR3 DNA: TGCAGTGCTAGACCGTTCCGGGACAGGAAAAACTATGGCTACACCTTC